These 22 T cell receptor beta chains originate from one sample sequenced in a study of T cell responses to AZD1222 COVID-19 vaccine. Only in-frame clones appear in the TCRdb table, and some are missing; sequencing was by immunoSEQ multiplex PCR. The repertoire holds 85,000 to 90,000 clones, about nine tenths seen once, with 2% to 2.5% in the top ten. The source material was peripheral blood, sampled on day 0 of AZD1222 vaccination. The origin of the receptors is an adult in good health.

This chain uses TRBV4-3 with TRBJ2-7; 9 nucleotides agree with TRBD1. There are 18 residues in the CDR3. Germline lookup yields CDR1 LGHNA and CDR2 YSLEER. With V trimmed by 0 bases and J by 2 bases, 11 bases remained unmatched. The CDR3 DNA follows: TGCGCCAGCAGCCAAGATCCCCTCCGGACAGGGGTAACCTACGAGCAGTACTTC. Its translation is CASSQDPLRTGVTYEQYF.

The genes are TRBV7-2 and TRBJ1-2; possibly TRBD1 for D (5 bases). CDR1 is SGHTA, CDR2 FQGNSA, per germline. V lost 5 bases and J 7 bases, leaving 14 bases between the germline ends. This CDR3 is built from 13 residues. As DNA, the CDR3 is TGTGCCAGCAGCCCGGGAGGGGTCTCTGGCTACACCTTC. Its translation is CASSPGGVSGYTF.

This rearrangement joins TRBV5-8 to TRBJ1-5; weak D call: TRBD1 (6 bases). The CDR3 covers 17 residues. Trimming pared 2 bases from V and 1 base from J, leaving 16 bases between. Germline V CDR1 and CDR2: SGHTS, YDEGEE. The CDR3 DNA reads as TGTGCCAGCAGCTTCCTATGGGCAGGGGTGAGCAATCAGCCCCAGCATTTT. Translating gives CASSFLWAGVSNQPQHF.

The gene calls are TRBV12-3 or TRBV12-4 and TRBJ2-2, with no clear D. V was shortened by 6 bases and J by 2 bases, with 7 bases between the two germline ends. The CDR3 is made up of 13 amino acids. The CDR3 loop is CASSQTNTGELFF. DNA for the CDR3: TGTGCCAGCAGCCAGACCAACACCGGGGAGCTGTTTTTT.

The chain joins TRBV4-1 to TRBJ1-2, with D possibly being TRBD1 (6 bases). The V end was cut by 1 base, the J end by 8 bases, with 20 bases between. The CDR3 length is 16 residues. The germline V gene encodes CDR1 MGHRA and CDR2 YSYEKL. CDR3 sequence (DNA): TGCGCCAGCAGCCAAGCCCGGGACACAACCCGTGGGGGCTACACCTTC. Residues: CASSQARDTTRGGYTF.

This clone was seen once. V and J are TRBV19 and TRBJ2-2, with TRBD1 matching 8 bases. The length of the CDR3 is 15 residues. With V trimmed by 8 bases and J by 7 bases, 12 bases remained unmatched. The V gene's germline CDR1 is LNHDA and CDR2 SQIVND (reference sequence). The CDR3 is CASADRGPSVGELFF. CDR3 nucleotides: TGTGCCAGTGCAGACAGGGGCCCCTCGGTCGGGGAGCTGTTTTTT.

The rearrangement joins TRBV2 to TRBJ1-2; D is undetermined. The CDR3 sequence is 10 residues long. Germline loops: CDR1 SNHLY, CDR2 FYNNEI. The CDR3 loop is CANPGYGYTF. DNA of the CDR3: TGTGCAAACCCGGGCTATGGCTACACCTTC.

The V gene is TRBV2, the J gene TRBJ1-1; maybe TRBD1 (5 bases). CDR1 SNHLY and CDR2 FYNNEI come from the germline V gene. The CDR3 contains 12 residues. Trimming cost V 10 bases and J 5 bases, with 14 bases left between them. The CDR3 coding sequence is TGTGCCAACCGGATGGGGGGTACTGAAGCTTTCTTT. Protein sequence: CANRMGGTEAFF.

V and J are TRBV12-3 or TRBV12-4 and TRBJ2-5; D tentatively fits TRBD1 or TRBD2 (6 bases each). V was pared by 6 bases and J by 4 bases, with 12 bases between. CDR3 length: 13 residues. CDR3 coding DNA: TGTGCCAGCAGCTCGGGGGCGCCAGAGACCCAGTACTTC. Its protein is CASSSGAPETQYF.

The chain is built from TRBV5-1 and TRBJ1-1, with D possibly matching TRBD1 (6 bases). Germline CDR1 reads SGHRS; CDR2 reads YFSETQ. This CDR3 comprises 17 residues. V was shortened by 3 bases and J by 6 bases, with 24 bases between the two germline ends. The DNA of the CDR3 is TGCGCCAGCAGCTCCCAAGCCCTGGCAGGGACAACAGCTGAAGCTTTCTTT. This translates into CASSSQALAGTTAEAFF.

This sequence joins TRBV7-9 and TRBJ1-1; the D is unclear. The CDR3 consists of 14 residues. Per germline, CDR1 SEHNR and CDR2 FQNEAQ (reference sequence). V gave up 6 bases and J gave up 0 bases, with 11 bases separating them. CDR3 amino acids: CASRQRSLNTEAFF. CDR3 nucleotides: TGTGCCAGCAGACAACGAAGCCTGAACACTGAAGCTTTCTTT.

This clone was seen only once. The V gene is TRBV11-2, the J gene TRBJ1-1; D call uncertain. Per the germline V gene, CDR1 is SGHAT and CDR2 is FQNNGV. The CDR3 has 14 amino acids. With 1 base removed from V and 7 bases from J, the gap between germline ends came to 13 bases. The CDR3 nucleotides are TGTGCCAGCAGCTTAGGAGAGATAGGGAATGAAGCTTTCTTT. Translating gives CASSLGEIGNEAFF.

The chain couples TRBV2 to TRBJ1-5, with 7 bases matching TRBD1. The germline V gene encodes CDR1 SNHLY and CDR2 FYNNEI. This CDR3 has 15 amino acids. Trimming took 5 bases from V and 2 from J; bases not matched to a gene: 6. Here the CDR3 DNA reads TGTGCCAGCAGTCCACAGGGGTCGGGCAATCAGCCCCAGCATTTT. As protein: CASSPQGSGNQPQHF.

This clone was recorded once. This chain uses TRBV5-1 with TRBJ2-1; tentative D call: TRBD2 (5 bases). Germline CDR1 SGHRS, CDR2 YFSETQ. The CDR3 totals 13 residues. V was shortened by 0 bases and J by 7 bases, with 8 bases between the two germline ends. CDR3 DNA: TGCGCCAGCAGCTTGGCCGGACTTAATGAGCAGTTCTTC. It translates to CASSLAGLNEQFF.

V and J are TRBV5-4 and TRBJ2-7; TRBD2 matches at 10 bases. This CDR3 region has 15 residues. The V segment lost 4 bases and the J segment 2 bases; nucleotides outside the gene matches: 6. Germline V gene sequence: CDR1 SGHNT, CDR2 YYREEE (reference sequence). The CDR3 nucleotides are TGTGCCAGCAGCCAAGGGACTAGCGCTACCTACGAGCAGTACTTC. Translated, it gives CASSQGTSATYEQYF.

A few counts support this clone. This CDR3 is CASSFGRANYGYTF. As DNA, the CDR3 is TGTGCCAGCAGCTTCGGCAGGGCGAACTATGGCTACACCTTC. The genes are TRBV5-6 and TRBJ1-2; weak D call: TRBD1 (5 bases). CDR1 SGHDT and CDR2 YYEEEE come from the germline V gene. The length of the CDR3 is 14 residues. The V end lost 2 bases, the J end lost 2 bases, and 10 bases lay between the germline ends.

The chain couples TRBV29-1 to TRBJ2-2; D is unresolved. This CDR3 is built from 12 residues. Germline loops: CDR1 SQVTM, CDR2 ANQGSEA. V lost 8 bases to trimming and J lost 1 base, with 8 bases between them. The CDR3 region is CSFVGNTGELFF. The CDR3 nucleotides are TGCAGCTTTGTAGGGAACACCGGGGAGCTGTTTTTT.

V and J are TRBV19 and TRBJ1-2; D is perhaps TRBD1 (5 bases). Trimming removed 4 bases at V and 6 bases at J, with 21 bases between. Looked up from germline, CDR1 is LNHDA and CDR2 is SQIVND (reference sequence). This CDR3 spans 16 amino acids. The CDR3 region is CASSTWGLVSRDGYTF. The CDR3 DNA follows: TGTGCCAGTAGTACCTGGGGACTCGTTTCTAGGGATGGCTACACCTTC. Looking up the rest from reference TRBV19 and TRBJ1-2 gives the full variable domain: DGGITQSPKYLFRKEGQNVTLSCEQNLNHDAMYWYRQDPGQGLRLIYYSQIVNDFQKGDIAEGYSVSREKKESFPLTVTSAQKNPTAFYLCASSTWGLVSRDGYTFGSGTRLTVV.

The chain is built from TRBV7-2 and TRBJ2-1; D not certain. Trimming took off 3 bases at V and 5 bases at J, with 20 bases between the two ends. Germline V gives CDR1 SGHTA, CDR2 FQGNSA. This CDR3 is built from 17 residues. The CDR3 spells CASSFKRTTYLNNEQFF. In nucleotides, the CDR3 is TGTGCCAGCAGCTTTAAAAGGACGACGTACTTAAACAATGAGCAGTTCTTC.

The genes are TRBV15 and TRBJ2-7, with TRBD1 matching 9 bases. The germline CDR1 and CDR2 sequences are LNHNV and YYDKDF (reference sequence). The V and J ends lost 1 base and 5 bases, in that order; junction bases with no gene match: 6. This CDR3 has 15 amino acids. CDR3 in DNA: TGTGCCACCAGCAGAGCAGGGACAGGGTTTCACGAGCAGTACTTC. Translation gives CATSRAGTGFHEQYF.

The chain carries TRBV6-5 and TRBJ1-4; 7 positions match TRBD1. Germline assignment: CDR1 MNHEY and CDR2 SVGAGI. This CDR3 contains 14 residues. The V segment lost 0 bases and the J segment 6 bases; nucleotides outside the gene matches: 1. In nucleotides, the CDR3 is TGTGCCAGCAGTTACTCAGGGGGCGATGAAAAACTGTTTTTT. Its translation is CASSYSGGDEKLFF.

J is TRBJ1-6 and V is TRBV3-1 (or the pseudogene TRBV3-2); D perhaps matches TRBD1 (5 bases). This CDR3 comprises 15 residues. Per the germline V gene, CDR1 is LGHDT and CDR2 is YNNKEL (reference sequence). Trimming removed 1 base at V and 7 bases at J, with 11 bases between. The CDR3 DNA reads as TGTGCCAGCAGCCAAGGGGGCTTCGAGAATTCACCCCTCCACTTT. Its protein product is CASSQGGFENSPLHF.